This is a list of T cell receptor beta chains from one sample in a study of CD8 T cells in Susac syndrome. TCRdb re-called the immunoSEQ multiplex PCR reads with MiXCR, one entry per CDR3 protein. Found here are about 200,000 distinct CDR3 sequences, 90% to 95% of them singletons; the top ten hold around 0.1%. The sequencing input was CD4+ T cells from PBMCs. The receptors stem from a human donor in good health. Each CDR3 is given with its conserved first and last residue. A D gene is named only where the DNA matches it firmly. A row's size may be missing; if present it is once, few, many or a size class.

TRBJ2-5	TRBD2	NA	TRBV2	CASSEDASGQETQYF	TGTGCCAGCAGTGAAGATGCTAGCGGACAAGAGACCCAGTACTTC
TRBJ1-5	NA	NA	TRBV4-1	CASSPIRILNQPQHF	TGCGCCAGCAGCCCCATACGGATCCTCAATCAGCCCCAGCATTTT
TRBJ1-1	NA	NA	TRBV6-5	CASSLHRLNTEAFF	TGTGCCAGCAGTTTGCACAGGCTGAACACTGAAGCTTTCTTT
TRBJ1-2	NA	once	TRBV29-1	CSVGAGNGYTF	TGCAGCGTTGGAGCGGGGAATGGCTACACCTTC
TRBJ2-3	NA	NA	TRBV20-1	CSAVRASTDTQYF	TGCAGTGCTGTCCGGGCTAGCACAGATACGCAGTATTTT
TRBJ1-1	NA	NA	TRBV29-1	CSGGNTEAFF	TGCAGCGGCGGGAACACTGAAGCTTTCTTT
TRBJ1-6	TRBD1	NA	TRBV29-1	CSVAQGGNSPLHF	TGCAGCGTAGCACAGGGGGGCAATTCACCCCTCCACTTT
TRBJ2-7	TRBD1	once	TRBV7-9	CASRPGTDTYEQYF	TGTGCCAGCAGGCCCGGGACAGATACCTACGAGCAGTACTTC
TRBJ1-1	NA	NA	TRBV19	CASSAGNRAAEAFF	TGTGCCAGTAGCGCGGGGAACAGGGCCGCTGAAGCTTTCTTT
TRBJ2-7	TRBD2	once	TRBV7-2	CASSSTSGVAYEQYF	TGTGCCAGCAGCTCGACTAGCGGGGTAGCCTACGAGCAGTACTTC